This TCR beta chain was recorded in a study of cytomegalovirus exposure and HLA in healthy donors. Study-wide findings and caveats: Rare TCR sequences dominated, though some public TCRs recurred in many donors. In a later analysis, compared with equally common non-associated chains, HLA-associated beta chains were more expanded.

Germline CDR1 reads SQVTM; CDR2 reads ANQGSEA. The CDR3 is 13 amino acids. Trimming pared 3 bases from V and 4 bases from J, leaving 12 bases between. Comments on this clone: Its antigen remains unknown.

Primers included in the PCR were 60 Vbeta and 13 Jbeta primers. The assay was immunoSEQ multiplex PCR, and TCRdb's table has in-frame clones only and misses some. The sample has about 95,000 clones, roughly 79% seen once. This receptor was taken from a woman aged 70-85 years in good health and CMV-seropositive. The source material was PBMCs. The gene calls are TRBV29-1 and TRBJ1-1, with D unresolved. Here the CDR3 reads CSVEGASRTEAFF. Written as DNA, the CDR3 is TGCAGCGTTGAGGGAGCGTCGCGCACTGAAGCTTTCTTT.